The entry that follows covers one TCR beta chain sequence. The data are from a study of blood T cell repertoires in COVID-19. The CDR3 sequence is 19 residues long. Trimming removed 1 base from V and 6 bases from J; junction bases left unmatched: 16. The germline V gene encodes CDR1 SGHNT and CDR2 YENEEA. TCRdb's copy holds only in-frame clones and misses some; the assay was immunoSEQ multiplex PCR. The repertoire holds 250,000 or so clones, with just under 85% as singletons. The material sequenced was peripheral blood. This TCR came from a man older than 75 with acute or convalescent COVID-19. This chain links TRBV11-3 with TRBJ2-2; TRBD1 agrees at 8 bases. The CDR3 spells CASSLGRWSRGRPAGELFF. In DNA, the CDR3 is TGTGCCAGCAGCTTAGGGCGGTGGAGCAGGGGGCGGCCAGCCGGGGAGCTGTTTTTT.